The 22 T cell receptor beta chains reported below all come from one sample, sequenced in a study of CD8 T cells in ankylosing spondylitis. TCRdb re-analysed the 5' RACE reads in MiXCR, keeping a single row per CDR3 protein. This table has about 130,000 distinct CDR3 sequences, approximately 9.7% appearing once. Sequencing was done on a sample of blood, either unsorted or a sorted T cell fraction (not recorded which). These receptors were taken from a male donor with ankylosing spondylitis or in good health (not recorded which).

This clonotype was counted a few times. The chain uses TRBV5-1 and TRBJ2-5; 11 bases fit TRBD2. The CDR3 is made up of 16 amino acids. Losses at the gene ends were 3 bases for V and 5 bases for J; bases not matched to a gene: 9. Germline CDR1 is SGHRS and CDR2 is YFSETQ. The DNA for the CDR3 is TGCGCCAGCAGCTCTCGGCTAGCGGGAGGTGGGGAGACCCAGTACTTC. Translated: CASSSRLAGGGETQYF.

The chain uses TRBV6-5 and TRBJ2-3; 16 nucleotides line up with TRBD2. The ends lost 2 bases at V and 8 bases at J; junction bases unmatched: 4. Per germline, CDR1 MNHEY and CDR2 SVGAGI. The CDR3 is made up of 16 amino acids. The CDR3: CASSYRGTSGRATQYF. Written as DNA, the CDR3 is TGTGCCAGCAGTTACCGTGGGACTAGCGGGAGGGCTACGCAGTATTTT.

The chain combines TRBV30 with TRBJ2-5; D might be TRBD1 (6 bases). The CDR3 has 14 amino acids. The ends were cut back, 3 bases at V and 1 base at J, with 12 bases in the middle. The V gene's germline CDR1 is GTSNPN and CDR2 SVGIG (reference sequence). CDR3 DNA sequence: TGTGCCTGGAGCAGGGGACCACTCCAAGAGACCCAGTACTTC. Protein product: CAWSRGPLQETQYF.

The chain couples TRBV12-3 or TRBV12-4 to TRBJ2-7, with 10 bases fitting TRBD2. V lost 3 bases, J lost 0 bases, and 2 bases stayed unmatched. This CDR3 region has 15 residues. This chain's CDR3 is CASSFPSGSSYEQYF. As DNA, the CDR3 is TGTGCCAGCAGTTTCCCTAGCGGGAGCTCCTACGAGCAGTACTTC.

This clonotype was seen only a few times. The chain is built from TRBV20-1 and TRBJ2-7; 14 nucleotides line up with TRBD2. The CDR3 loop spans 16 amino acids. V shed 6 bases, J shed 4 bases, and the junction held 11 bases outside the gene matches. Germline V gene lookup returns CDR1 DFQATT and CDR2 SNEGSKA (reference sequence). The CDR3 DNA is TGCAGTGCCAGAACCGGGACTAGCGGGAGTTTATACGAGCAGTACTTC. It translates to CSARTGTSGSLYEQYF.

This clonotype was seen many times. CDR3 amino acids: CSASAGSSYNEQFF. As DNA, the CDR3 is TGCAGTGCTAGCGCGGGTAGCTCCTACAATGAGCAGTTCTTC. The rearrangement uses TRBV20-1 and TRBJ2-1; TRBD2 might be the D (5 bases). V was cut by 3 bases and J by 0 bases, with 9 bases left in between. The CDR3 spans 14 residues. The germline V gene encodes CDR1 DFQATT and CDR2 SNEGSKA (reference sequence).

The chain links TRBV29-1 to TRBJ2-1; D perhaps matches TRBD2 (6 bases). Germline CDR1 is SQVTM and CDR2 is ANQGSEA. This CDR3 has 11 residues. Deletions cut 5 bases from V and 8 bases from J, with 10 bases between. Here the CDR3 reads CSVTRGYEQFF. CDR3 coding DNA: TGCAGCGTTACGCGGGGCTATGAGCAGTTCTTC.

The table lists this clonotype with many counts. This sequence joins TRBV18 and TRBJ2-7; the match to TRBD2 covers 8 bases. The CDR3 length is 16 residues. Germline CDR1 and CDR2: KGHSH and LQKENI. The junction had 7 bases not matched to a gene; V was cut back by 0 bases and J by 3 bases. Written as DNA, the CDR3 is TGTGCCAGCTCACCACCTGGGGTAGCGGGGTACTACGAGCAGTACTTC. As protein: CASSPPGVAGYYEQYF. Together with reference TRBV18 and TRBJ2-7, the CDR3 gives the full variable domain: NAGVMQNPRHLVRRRGQEARLRCSPMKGHSHVYWYRQLPEEGLKFMVYLQKENIIDESGMPKERFSAEFPKEGPSILRIQQVVRGDSAAYFCASSPPGVAGYYEQYFGPGTRLTVT.

This clonotype has just a few counts. The chain uses TRBV28 and TRBJ1-4; 8 bases are shared with TRBD1. CDR3 size: 17 residues. With V trimmed by 6 bases and J by 8 bases, 17 bases remained unmatched. The germline gives CDR1 MDHEN, CDR2 SYDVKM. The CDR3 spells CASSSGTGDIRGEKLFF. In DNA, the CDR3 is TGTGCCAGCAGCTCCGGGACAGGAGACATTAGAGGGGAAAAACTGTTTTTT.

The chain uses TRBV29-1 and TRBJ1-1, with D maybe TRBD1 (5 bases). Per the germline V gene, CDR1 is SQVTM and CDR2 is ANQGSEA. The ends were cut back, 3 bases at V and 4 bases at J, with 6 bases in the middle. There are 11 residues in the CDR3. The CDR3 DNA reads TGCAGCGTTGAGGGGGGCACTGAAGCTTTCTTT. Protein sequence: CSVEGGTEAFF.

In its sample, this clonotype was seen many times. This sequence joins TRBV5-4 and TRBJ2-1, with D tentatively TRBD2 (6 bases). Germline CDR1 is SGHNT and CDR2 is YYREEE (reference sequence). V lost 4 bases, J lost 0 bases, and 11 bases lay in between. CDR3 size: 15 residues. CDR3 amino acids: CASSASASSYNEQFF. The CDR3 DNA reads TGTGCCAGCAGCGCTAGCGCGAGCTCCTACAATGAGCAGTTCTTC. The full variable domain, rest sourced from reference TRBV5-4 and TRBJ2-1, is ETGVTQSPTHLIKTRGQQVTLRCSSQSGHNTVSWYQQALGQGPQFIFQYYREEENGRGNFPPRFSGLQFPNYSSELNVNALELDDSALYLCASSASASSYNEQFFGPGTRLTVL.

This clonotype was seen more than once but under ten times. The chain recombines TRBV20-1 with TRBJ1-4; tentative D call: TRBD1 (5 bases). V was pared by 6 bases and J by 8 bases, with 19 bases between. This CDR3 has 14 residues. Germline assignment: CDR1 DFQATT and CDR2 SNEGSKA (reference sequence). The CDR3 sequence is CSAPLRGDWEKLFF. CDR3 DNA: TGCAGTGCCCCTCTACGGGGGGATTGGGAAAAACTGTTTTTT.

This clonotype has more than one count but fewer than ten. The rearrangement uses TRBV20-1 and TRBJ2-7; D remains unclear. Trimming stripped 3 bases from V and 3 bases from J, with 12 bases between. CDR3 length: 13 residues. Germline CDR1 is DFQATT and CDR2 is SNEGSKA (reference sequence). The CDR3 nucleotides are TGCAGTGCTAGTACTCAACAGTTCTACGAGCAGTACTTC. This codes for CSASTQQFYEQYF.

This clonotype was found many times. This chain joins TRBV11-2 and TRBJ2-1, with D hard to call. Trimming took off 1 base at V and 0 bases at J, with 7 bases between the two ends. In germline, CDR1 is SGHAT, CDR2 FQNNGV. CDR3 length equals 15 residues. The CDR3: CASSLVTRSYNEQFF. The CDR3 region has the DNA TGTGCCAGCAGCTTAGTTACTCGCTCCTACAATGAGCAGTTCTTC. The full variable domain, its missing parts supplied by reference TRBV11-2 and TRBJ2-1, is EAGVAQSPRYKIIEKRQSVAFWCNPISGHATLYWYQQILGQGPKLLIQFQNNGVVDDSQLPKDRFSAERLKGVDSTLKIQPAKLEDSAVYLCASSLVTRSYNEQFFGPGTRLTVL.

This clonotype has ten or more counts. The chain links TRBV29-1 to TRBJ2-7; D tentatively reads TRBD1 or TRBD2 (5 bases each). V lost 3 bases and J 6 bases, leaving 15 bases between the germline ends. CDR3 size: 13 residues. The germline V gene has CDR1 SQVTM and CDR2 ANQGSEA. This CDR3 is CSVEIGGRGEQYF. DNA for the CDR3: TGCAGCGTTGAGATTGGGGGTCGGGGCGAGCAGTACTTC.

This clonotype was detected ten times or more. This chain links TRBV20-1 with TRBJ2-2; D not resolved. The ends were cut back, 0 bases at V and 4 bases at J, with 15 bases in the middle. Germline assignment: CDR1 DFQATT and CDR2 SNEGSKA (reference sequence). The CDR3 covers 16 residues. The CDR3, as DNA: TGCAGTGCTAGAGATTCAGGTTGGAGTTCCACCGGGGAGCTGTTTTTT. Translated, it gives CSARDSGWSSTGELFF.

This clonotype showed up just a few times. This chain connects TRBV6-5 to TRBJ1-1; D not certain. V lost 0 bases and J lost 0, with 8 bases in between. This CDR3 region has 15 residues. Looked up from germline, CDR1 is MNHEY and CDR2 is SVGAGI. CDR3 DNA: TGTGCCAGCAGTTACTCCCGACCCGTGAACACTGAAGCTTTCTTT. Residues: CASSYSRPVNTEAFF.

On this clonotype itself: Since a much larger clone is just one base distant, this may be a read error. V is TRBV20-1 and J is TRBJ2-1; 9 positions match TRBD2. The CDR3 length is 18 residues. Per germline, CDR1 DFQATT and CDR2 SNEGSKA (reference sequence). The V segment lost 6 bases and the J segment 5 bases; nucleotides outside the gene matches: 20. CDR3 sequence reads: CSAARVAGGPWFHNEQFF. In DNA, the CDR3 is TGCAGTGCCGCTAGGGTGGCGGGAGGGCCCTGGTTTCACAATGAGCAGTTCTTC.

This clonotype has more than one count but fewer than ten. V and J are TRBV12-3 or TRBV12-4 and TRBJ1-5, with 7 bases fitting TRBD1. The CDR3 is made up of 16 amino acids. After removal of 6 bases from V and 0 bases from J, the junction contained 8 bases not matched to a gene. CDR3 DNA: TGTGCCAGCAGCCTAAACAGGGGCCCTAGCAATCAGCCCCAGCATTTT. Its protein product is CASSLNRGPSNQPQHF.

This clonotype was detected many times. The CDR3 loop is CSASSTGFYEQYF. In DNA, the CDR3 is TGCAGTGCTTCTTCGACAGGATTCTACGAGCAGTACTTC. This chain uses TRBV20-1 with TRBJ2-7; D possibly corresponds to TRBD1 (6 bases). V shed 5 bases and J shed 3 bases, with 14 bases lying between them. From germline, CDR1 is DFQATT and CDR2 SNEGSKA (reference sequence). The CDR3 spans 13 residues.

This clonotype was observed at least ten times. The V call is TRBV5-1, the J call TRBJ1-1; 8 bases agree with TRBD1. This CDR3 spans 14 amino acids. After removal of 3 bases from V and 4 bases from J, the junction contained 5 bases not matched to a gene. Looked up from germline, CDR1 is SGHRS and CDR2 is YFSETQ. The CDR3 DNA sequence: TGCGCCAGCAGCTCGCAGGGGGCGGCCACTGAAGCTTTCTTT. Translation gives CASSSQGAATEAFF. The variable domain in full, with the rest retrieved from reference TRBV5-1 and TRBJ1-1, is KAGVTQTPRYLIKTRGQQVTLSCSPISGHRSVSWYQQTPGQGLQFLFEYFSETQRNKGNFPGRFSGRQFSNSRSEMNVSTLELGDSALYLCASSSQGAATEAFFGQGTRLTVV.

As regards this clonotype: A much larger clone lies a single base off, so this may be a read error. The V gene is TRBV12-3 or TRBV12-4, the J gene TRBJ2-4; tentative D call: TRBD2 (5 bases). This CDR3 spans 16 amino acids. CDR3 coding DNA: TGTGCCAGCTCGTCCCCCGGGGTTTCAGCCAAAGACATTCAGTACTTC. This codes for CASSSPGVSAKDIQYF.